This TCR beta chain was identified in a study of blood T cell repertoires in COVID-19 (dated by TCRdb to 2020 to 2021). About the full investigation: Collaborator samples came from the United States, Italy and Spain and covered acute and convalescent phases of COVID-19. A freely available public database, intended as a resource for researchers studying the immune response to SARS-CoV-2, is where the repertoires were released. The sample metadata nearly always contained a de-identified subject ID, COVID-19 status, age in years and sex. Samples were obtained from the ongoing ImmuneRACE study (first 160 participants) and from about 1,300 subjects provided by 6 global collaborators. Subjects who had been exposed to COVID-19, were actively infected with it, or had recovered from it provided the deeply sampled blood TCRbeta repertoires that made up the dataset. Where available, HLA class I and class II types were obtained from metadata supplied by the sample provider rather than from assay-based typing. The material from the prospective study consisted of cDNA or gDNA derived from T cells, B-cell-depleted T cells, or PBMCs.

As to this clone: This clone's antigen is unknown. Qualities for individual bases were not recorded, and no much larger clone is one base off.

The study at large found these results: The quantity of clinical and demographic metadata differed by source and by participant and was supplied without curation.

TCRbeta CDR3 regions were amplified from genomic DNA by means of the immunoSEQ Assay, a bias-controlled multiplex PCR. Regarding the original processing steps: The number of nucleated cells in each sample was estimated by amplification of reference gene primers within the assay. To quantify the absolute abundance of each unique TCRbeta CDR3 rearrangement, sequence reads were collapsed and filtered. For each sample, productive Simpson clonality was calculated as the square root of Simpson's diversity index over productive rearrangements. The table comes from immuneACCESS by way of TCRdb, which keeps in-frame sequences with V and J called. Part of the clones is missing from these tables; in studies checked, under half for an unresolved V gene and the rest for unknown reasons. V, J and clone size are taken as reported in that table, and D and trimming were inferred from the DNA itself. Across this sample there are 150,000 to 190,000 clones, with about 88% seen only once. The top ten constitute about 7.7% of the sample.

In the prospective study, participants were roughly 18 to 95 years old, resided in 24 geographic areas of the United States, and were enrolled through a virtual design. In the prospective study, cohorts were assigned on the basis of participant-reported clinical history obtained from a screening survey and a study questionnaire. Recovered participants in ImmuneRACE Cohort 3 were defined as having two consecutive negative NP/OP PCR tests, clearance from a healthcare professional, or resolution of symptoms. In the prospective study, whole blood, serum and a nasopharyngeal or oropharyngeal swab were collected from each participant by mobile phlebotomists. Prospective study participants could optionally give additional blood draws and questionnaires over a 2-month period. Blood samples from the prospective study were shipped frozen or at room temperature prior to DNA extraction. The clonotype originates from a man aged 50 to 60 who had recovered from COVID-19. What was sequenced was PBMCs or T cells enriched from blood (not recorded which).

The DNA sequence reads TGTGCCAGCAGTCCCAGGACAGGGTCGACTGAAGCTTTCTTT. Translation gives CASSPRTGSTEAFF. The chain employs TRBV11-1 and TRBJ1-1; TRBD1 agrees with 8 junctional bases. Reading the germline V gene (reference sequence) gives CDR1 SGHAT and CDR2 FQDESV. Reading from cysteine to phenylalanine, the CDR3 counts 14 amino acids. The kept DNA is CDR3 alone, 42 bases in frame from the first base. V is trimmed back by 6 bases and J by 5 bases, and the junction contains 8 bases that no gene match accounts for.